The 14 T cell receptor beta chains reported below all come from one sample, sequenced in a study of cytomegalovirus exposure and HLA in healthy donors. This PCR relied on a set of 60 Vbeta primers and 13 Jbeta primers. Profiling relied on immunoSEQ multiplex PCR, and the TCRdb table lists in-frame clones only, not all of them. The profile shows tens of thousands of clones, 80% of them singletons. Sequences were obtained from PBMCs. Receptor source: a male donor in good health and CMV-seronegative.

This chain links TRBV5-1 with TRBJ2-5; 10 positions match TRBD2. This CDR3 spans 14 amino acids. CDR1 and CDR2 (germline): SGHRS, YFSETQ. V lost 1 base and J lost 3; bases outside the gene matches: 0. The CDR3 region has the DNA TGCGCCAGCAGCTTGACTAGCGGGAAAGAGACCCAGTACTTC. Protein product: CASSLTSGKETQYF.

This clone has a single count. This chain uses TRBV5-1 with TRBJ1-1; D remains unclear. Per the germline V gene, CDR1 is SGHRS and CDR2 is YFSETQ. V was shortened by 0 bases and J by 4 bases, with 16 bases between the two germline ends. This CDR3 comprises 16 residues. CDR3 amino acids: CASSLAVTGYGTEAFF. As DNA, the CDR3 is TGCGCCAGCAGCTTGGCCGTTACGGGGTATGGCACTGAAGCTTTCTTT.

J is TRBJ1-5 and V is TRBV18, with 9 positions matching TRBD1. CDR3 size: 15 residues. The V gene's germline CDR1 is KGHSH and CDR2 LQKENI. J was trimmed by 7 bases and V by 4 bases; bases with no gene match: 8. CDR3 residues: CASSLDRGTEQPQHF. CDR3 coding DNA: TGTGCCAGCTCACTCGACAGGGGGACGGAACAGCCCCAGCATTTT.

This chain links TRBV11-1 with TRBJ1-1; D gene ambiguous. CDR1 and CDR2 from the germline V gene are SGHAT and FQDESV (reference sequence). Trimming took off 5 bases at V and 3 bases at J, with 10 bases between the two ends. There are 13 residues in the CDR3. CDR3 region: CASSIRGDTEAFF. DNA for the CDR3: TGTGCCAGCAGCATCAGAGGCGACACTGAAGCTTTCTTT.

V and J are TRBV7-2 and TRBJ1-4; D is ambiguous. The CDR3 sequence is 15 residues long. Germline V gives CDR1 SGHTA, CDR2 FQGNSA. The germline V and J ends were trimmed by 1 base and 5 bases, with 11 bases remaining between them. CDR3 bases: TGTGCCAGCAGCTTAGATCCCGGGTCAAATGAAAAACTGTTTTTT. Amino acid sequence: CASSLDPGSNEKLFF. The whole variable domain, remainder taken from reference TRBV7-2 and TRBJ1-4, is GAGVSQSPSNKVTEKGKDVELRCDPISGHTALYWYRQSLGQGLEFLIYFQGNSAPDKSGLPSDRFSAERTGGSVSTLTIQRTQQEDSAVYLCASSLDPGSNEKLFFGSGTQLSVL.

The CDR3 DNA reads as TGTGCCAGCAGCTTAGTTGGAGGGATCAACACTGAAGCTTTCTTT. It is translated as CASSLVGGINTEAFF. This chain uses TRBV7-8 with TRBJ1-1; D remains ambiguous. Trimming stripped 1 base from V and 2 bases from J, with 11 bases between. Germline V gene sequence: CDR1 SGHVS, CDR2 FQNEAQ. The CDR3 is made up of 15 amino acids.

V is TRBV19 and J is TRBJ2-1, with 9 bases aligning to TRBD1. Germline V lookup: CDR1 LNHDA, CDR2 SQIVND (reference sequence). The CDR3 has 13 residues. With V trimmed by 6 bases and J by 16 bases, 13 bases remained unmatched. CDR3 loop: CASSRPGNRGQFF. DNA of the CDR3: TGTGCCAGTAGCCGACCGGGAAACAGGGGGCAATTCTTC. Full variable domain (outside the CDR3, taken from reference TRBV19 and TRBJ2-1): DGGITQSPKYLFRKEGQNVTLSCEQNLNHDAMYWYRQDPGQGLRLIYYSQIVNDFQKGDIAEGYSVSREKKESFPLTVTSAQKNPTAFYLCASSRPGNRGQFFGPGTRLTVL.

This chain uses TRBV5-1 with TRBJ1-4, with 10 bases matching TRBD1. Germline V gene data show CDR1 as SGHRS and CDR2 as YFSETQ. The ends lost 4 bases at V and 8 bases at J; junction bases unmatched: 14. This CDR3 has 17 residues. The CDR3 nucleotides read TGCGCCAGCAGCCGCCAAGGAGCCGGGACAGGGGACGAAAAACTGTTTTTT. This encodes CASSRQGAGTGDEKLFF.

The rearrangement joins TRBV5-1 to TRBJ1-1, with D perhaps TRBD1 (5 bases). Germline V CDR1 and CDR2: SGHRS, YFSETQ. CDR3 length: 16 residues. Trimming took off 5 bases at V and 7 bases at J, with 24 bases between the two ends. For the CDR3, the DNA is TGCGCCAGCAGTCTAGGGGCGGCGGGGGGAGAGAGTGAAGCTTTCTTT. It encodes CASSLGAAGGESEAFF.

The chain joins TRBV4-2 to TRBJ2-7; D is uncertain. Trimming removed 4 bases at V and 6 bases at J, with 7 bases between. Per germline, CDR1 LGHNA and CDR2 YNFKEQ. The CDR3 covers 11 residues. Written as DNA, the CDR3 is TGTGCCAGCAGCCGCGGCTTCGAGCAGTACTTC. This codes for CASSRGFEQYF.

This sequence joins TRBV5-4 and TRBJ2-3; TRBD2 agrees at 8 bases. CDR3 size: 14 residues. Germline assignment: CDR1 SGHNT and CDR2 YYREEE (reference sequence). Germline trimming cut 7 bases from V and 4 bases from J; bases unmatched to any gene: 8. DNA for the CDR3: TGTGCCAGCGGGCAGCGGGGGAGGGCAGATACGCAGTATTTT. Its protein is CASGQRGRADTQYF.

The rearrangement joins TRBV19 to TRBJ1-5; D gene ambiguous. Trimming cost V 0 bases and J 6 bases, with 12 bases left between them. The CDR3 runs 15 residues. Germline V gives CDR1 LNHDA, CDR2 SQIVND (reference sequence). The CDR3 DNA follows: TGTGCCAGTAGTATAGATCTCCGGGATATTCAGCCCCAGCATTTT. This gives the protein CASSIDLRDIQPQHF.

The gene calls are TRBV27 and TRBJ1-2; 9 bases align to TRBD1. The CDR3 sequence is 14 residues long. Germline values: CDR1 MNHEY, CDR2 SMNVEV (reference sequence). V lost 6 bases and J lost 0; bases outside the gene matches: 2. Here the CDR3 reads CASRGQGSNYGYTF. The CDR3 DNA reads as TGTGCCAGCAGGGGACAGGGATCTAACTATGGCTACACCTTC.

The rearrangement joins TRBV9 to TRBJ2-2; 10 bases line up with TRBD2. The CDR3 runs 18 residues. Germline CDR1 is SGDLS and CDR2 is YYNGEE. V shed 0 bases and J 5 bases; nucleotides not matched to a gene: 10. The CDR3 sequence is CASSVAPVLAGATGELFF. As DNA, the CDR3 is TGTGCCAGCAGCGTAGCCCCGGTGCTAGCGGGGGCGACCGGGGAGCTGTTTTTT.